This T cell receptor (beta chain) was identified in a study of blood T cell repertoires in COVID-19. The overall study: The origin of the acute and convalescent COVID-19 samples was the United States, Italy and Spain. PBMCs, B-cell-depleted T cells, or T cells were the source of the cDNA or gDNA that made up the material.

V dropped 3 bases and J dropped 6 bases, with 12 bases sitting between them. Germline V gene sequence: CDR1 SGDLS, CDR2 YYNGEE. The CDR3 has 13 amino acids. Seattle participants joined during active infection and were tracked over time. In the original analysis: Estimated nucleated cell counts came from reference gene primer amplification. Assay: immunoSEQ multiplex PCR; the TCRdb copy retains only in-frame clones and omits some. Clone size and the V and J calls come from that table; the DNA yielded D and trimming. The data hold roughly 150,000 clones, with over 90% observed a single time. Material for sequencing was peripheral blood. The genes are TRBV9 and TRBJ1-2; D is ambiguous. The sequence was collected from a woman between 55 and 75 years old with COVID-19, enrolled during active disease. CDR3 amino acids: CASSAKVRDGYTF. CDR3 nucleotides: TGTGCCAGCAGCGCTAAAGTGAGAGATGGCTACACCTTC.